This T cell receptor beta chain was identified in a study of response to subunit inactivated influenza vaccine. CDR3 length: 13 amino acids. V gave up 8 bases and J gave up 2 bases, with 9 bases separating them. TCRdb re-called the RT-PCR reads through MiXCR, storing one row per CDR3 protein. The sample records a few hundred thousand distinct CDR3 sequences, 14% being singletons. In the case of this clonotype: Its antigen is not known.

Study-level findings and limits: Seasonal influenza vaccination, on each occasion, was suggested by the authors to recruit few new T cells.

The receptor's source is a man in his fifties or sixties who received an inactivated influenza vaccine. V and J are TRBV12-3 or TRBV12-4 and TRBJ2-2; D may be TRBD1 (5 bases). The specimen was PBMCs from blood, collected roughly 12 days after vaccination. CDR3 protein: CASRQLNTGELFF. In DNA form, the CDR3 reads TGTGCCAGCCGACAGCTAAACACCGGGGAGCTGTTTTTT.